Following are 14 T cell receptor beta chains from one sample sequenced in a study of radiotherapy plus CTLA-4 blockade in lung cancer. TCRdb's table, derived via immunoSEQ multiplex PCR, lists solely in-frame clones and lacks some. This sample has 30,000 to 45,000 clones; about 80% occur once, and the top ten carry less than 9%. The sequences come from peripheral blood, collected from a patient treated with radiotherapy plus ipilimumab. The receptors originated from a human donor with non-small cell lung cancer who had stable disease on radiotherapy plus ipilimumab.

The gene calls are TRBV28 and TRBJ1-2, with D tentatively TRBD1 (6 bases). The CDR3 is 13 amino acids. Germline-derived CDR1 and CDR2 are MDHEN and SYDVKM. The V end lost 6 bases, the J end lost 3 bases, and 11 bases lay between the germline ends. CDR3 region: CASSQGRDYGYTF. Written as DNA, the CDR3 is TGTGCCAGCAGCCAGGGGCGGGACTATGGCTACACCTTC.

This sequence joins TRBV21-1 and TRBJ1-5; the listed D gene, TRBD1, was not tested against the DNA. TRBV21-1 is a listed pseudogene. CDR3 size: 15 residues. This chain's CDR3 is CASSKRRSRGQPQHF. The CDR3 nucleotides read TGTGCCAGCAGCAAACGACGGAGTAGGGGTCAGCCCCAGCATTTT.

CDR3 in DNA: TGTGCCAGCAGTTCTGACAGGGACTACGAGCAGTACTTC. Translating it yields CASSSDRDYEQYF. This chain links TRBV6-1 with TRBJ2-7; TRBD1 matches 7 bases. Germline V gene lookup returns CDR1 MNHNS and CDR2 SASEGT. CDR3 size: 13 residues. Trimming removed 5 bases from V and 3 bases from J; junction bases left unmatched: 4.

The rearrangement links TRBV28 to TRBJ1-5, with a tentative D call TRBD1 (5 bases). The CDR3 runs to 16 residues. The germline gives CDR1 MDHEN, CDR2 SYDVKM. V shed 3 bases and J shed 6 bases, with 18 bases lying between them. CDR3 DNA: TGTGCCAGCAGTTTTAACGGGGCCCTGCCCACTCAGCCCCAGCATTTT. Translating it yields CASSFNGALPTQPQHF.

In its sample, this clone was seen a few times. This chain uses TRBV19 with TRBJ2-3; D unclear. Germline V CDR1 and CDR2: LNHDA, SQIVND (reference sequence). The V end lost 7 bases, the J end lost 1 base, and 15 bases lay between the germline ends. CDR3 size: 15 residues. The chain's CDR3 is CASKAQAWGTDTQYF. CDR3 sequence (DNA): TGTGCCAGTAAGGCGCAGGCTTGGGGCACAGATACGCAGTATTTT.

A few counts support this clone. This chain links TRBV27 with TRBJ1-2, with D possibly matching TRBD1 (5 bases). The V gene lost 2 bases and the J gene lost 8 bases, with 18 bases spanning the gap. CDR3 length equals 15 residues. CDR1 MNHEY and CDR2 SMNVEV come from the germline V gene (reference sequence). The CDR3 loop reads CASSLTPQGGIGYTF. The CDR3 DNA is TGTGCCAGCAGTTTAACCCCGCAGGGAGGTATAGGCTACACCTTC.

The chain joins TRBV2 to TRBJ1-5; D is possibly TRBD1 (5 bases). Trimming stripped 2 bases from V and 8 bases from J, with 13 bases between. This CDR3 region has 14 residues. Looked up from germline, CDR1 is SNHLY and CDR2 is FYNNEI. CDR3 loop: CASSELGGGEPQHF. Written as DNA, the CDR3 is TGTGCCAGCAGTGAATTGGGTGGAGGGGAGCCCCAGCATTTT.

This clone has more than one count but fewer than ten. V usage is TRBV6-5 and J usage is TRBJ2-1; no firm D call. V lost 4 bases and J lost 0, with 13 bases in between. The germline V gene has CDR1 MNHEY and CDR2 SVGAGI. CDR3 size: 16 residues. As DNA, the CDR3 is TGTGCCAGCAGTTCAGATCTTCCTAGCTCCTACAATGAGCAGTTCTTC. It codes for CASSSDLPSSYNEQFF.

The chain combines TRBV7-9 with TRBJ1-4; D is undetermined. Trimming cost V 0 bases and J 7 bases, with 6 bases left between them. CDR1 SEHNR and CDR2 FQNEAQ come from the germline V gene (reference sequence). CDR3 length equals 13 residues. The CDR3 DNA reads TGTGCCAGCAGCTTAGCAGGGTCTGAAAAACTGTTTTTT. It is translated as CASSLAGSEKLFF.

V is TRBV19 and J is TRBJ2-7; D is unclear. Trimming cost V 5 bases and J 0 bases, with 8 bases left between them. Germline V lookup: CDR1 LNHDA, CDR2 SQIVND (reference sequence). CDR3 length: 13 amino acids. This CDR3 is CASSSFNSYEQYF. The CDR3 nucleotides read TGTGCCAGTAGTTCGTTCAACTCCTACGAGCAGTACTTC.

As concerns this clone: Its ends do not fully match the called genes, so a read error is possible. Different DNA sequences within this sample yield the same CDR3. The genes are TRBV14 and TRBJ2-5; 7 bases map to TRBD2. The germline V gene encodes CDR1 SGHDN and CDR2 FVKESK. The CDR3 totals 16 residues. The CDR3 DNA reads TGTGCCAGTAGCCAAGTTCGGCCTAGCGGCAAAGAGACCCAGTACTTC. This encodes CASSQVRPSGKETQYF.

The chain couples TRBV9 to TRBJ1-2; D call uncertain. The germline V and J ends were trimmed by 0 bases and 8 bases, with 11 bases remaining between them. The CDR3 loop spans 13 amino acids. Germline V gives CDR1 SGDLS, CDR2 YYNGEE. CDR3 DNA sequence: TGTGCCAGCAGCGTAGAATCTTTTCGGGGCTACACCTTC. It translates to CASSVESFRGYTF.

This chain connects TRBV5-1 to TRBJ2-1; D may be TRBD1 (6 bases). The length of the CDR3 is 12 residues. Trimming removed 4 bases at V and 10 bases at J, with 12 bases between. Germline V gene lookup returns CDR1 SGHRS and CDR2 YFSETQ. The CDR3 loop is CASSRDNGEQFF. Written as DNA, the CDR3 is TGCGCCAGCAGCCGGGACAACGGCGAGCAGTTCTTC.

There are a few counts of this clone. V usage is TRBV6-4 and J usage is TRBJ1-6, with D possibly matching TRBD1 (5 bases). Germline V lookup: CDR1 MRHNA, CDR2 SNTAGT. Trimming took off 2 bases at V and 7 bases at J, with 12 bases between the two ends. CDR3 length equals 15 residues. For the CDR3, the DNA is TGTGCCAGCAGTGACCGAGCGGGGGTAAATTCACCCCTCCACTTT. It translates to CASSDRAGVNSPLHF.